This passage covers 26 T cell receptor beta chains from one sample sequenced in a study of blood T cell repertoires in COVID-19. Some clones are missing from TCRdb's copy, which holds only in-frame ones; the method was immunoSEQ multiplex PCR. Of tens of thousands of clones in the sample, roughly 89% were seen once. The sample was peripheral blood. The receptors come from a man in his fifties or sixties with acute or convalescent COVID-19.

V is TRBV19 and J is TRBJ1-2; 9 bases are shared with TRBD1. Germline V gene sequence: CDR1 LNHDA, CDR2 SQIVND (reference sequence). After removal of 7 bases from V and 2 bases from J, the junction contained 5 bases not matched to a gene. There are 14 residues in the CDR3. The CDR3 protein is CASTRQGGNYGYTF. CDR3 in DNA: TGTGCCAGTACCCGACAGGGGGGAAACTATGGCTACACCTTC.

The chain carries TRBV11-3 and TRBJ1-1, with a weak D call TRBD1 (5 bases). The germline V gene encodes CDR1 SGHNT and CDR2 YENEEA. This CDR3 contains 15 residues. The ends were cut back, 3 bases at V and 2 bases at J, with 13 bases in the middle. The CDR3 DNA follows: TGTGCCAGCAGCTTCAGCGGGGGAGTCAACACTGAAGCTTTCTTT. The encoded protein is CASSFSGGVNTEAFF.

This sequence joins TRBV11-2 and TRBJ2-7, with 12 bases lining up with TRBD2. CDR3 length: 16 residues. Trimming at V came to 4 bases and at J to 4 bases, leaving 8 bases not matched to a gene. CDR1 and CDR2 (germline): SGHAT, FQNNGV. CDR3 amino acids: CASSSPSSGRAYEQYF. The CDR3 DNA reads TGTGCCAGCAGCTCGCCTTCTAGCGGGAGGGCTTACGAGCAGTACTTC.

Here the CDR3 DNA reads TGCGCCAGCAGTTCGGGTTTCGAAGAGCAGTACTTC. This encodes CASSSGFEEQYF. This sequence joins TRBV5-1 and TRBJ2-7; the D is unclear. Germline V CDR1 and CDR2: SGHRS, YFSETQ. V was pared by 5 bases and J by 7 bases, with 13 bases between. There are 12 residues in the CDR3.

The chain joins TRBV3-1 (or the pseudogene TRBV3-2) to TRBJ1-1, with a tentative D call TRBD1 (5 bases). Trimming took 3 bases from V and 5 from J, leaving 16 bases between them. Looked up from germline, CDR1 is LGHDT and CDR2 is YNNKEL (reference sequence). The CDR3 has 15 amino acids. The CDR3 DNA is TGTGCCAGCAGCCAGCGGGCCTTGGGGGGGACTGAAGCTTTCTTT. It is translated as CASSQRALGGTEAFF.

This clone has just one count. This chain connects TRBV30 to TRBJ1-1, with D unclear. Germline V gene sequence: CDR1 GTSNPN, CDR2 SVGIG (reference sequence). The V gene lost 0 bases and the J gene lost 1 base, with 9 bases spanning the gap. The CDR3 extends over 14 amino acids. The CDR3 here is CAWSVGAKNTEAFF. In nucleotides, the CDR3 is TGTGCCTGGAGTGTGGGAGCCAAGAACACTGAAGCTTTCTTT.

This clone was found once. The chain recombines TRBV5-1 with TRBJ1-2, with 7 positions matching TRBD1. The CDR3 has 14 residues. The J segment lost 6 bases and the V segment lost 0 bases, leaving 5 bases of the junction unmatched. Germline CDR1 and CDR2: SGHRS and YFSETQ. CDR3 DNA sequence: TGCGCCAGCAGCTTGGAAGTGACAGGGAATGGCTACACCTTC. It translates to CASSLEVTGNGYTF.

The chain couples TRBV18 to TRBJ1-1; 7 bases map to TRBD1. This CDR3 spans 14 amino acids. Germline V CDR1 and CDR2: KGHSH, LQKENI. Trimming removed 8 bases from V and 6 bases from J; junction bases left unmatched: 12. CDR3 DNA: TGTGCCAGCAAAAAACAGACAGGGATAGCTGAAGCTTTCTTT. Encoded protein: CASKKQTGIAEAFF. Full variable domain (missing parts from reference TRBV18 and TRBJ1-1): NAGVMQNPRHLVRRRGQEARLRCSPMKGHSHVYWYRQLPEEGLKFMVYLQKENIIDESGMPKERFSAEFPKEGPSILRIQQVVRGDSAAYFCASKKQTGIAEAFFGQGTRLTVV.

V is TRBV6-5 and J is TRBJ2-7, with 7 bases that match TRBD2. The V segment lost 8 bases and the J segment 2 bases; nucleotides outside the gene matches: 9. The CDR3 has 14 residues. Germline CDR1 MNHEY, CDR2 SVGAGI. The CDR3 region has the DNA TGTGCCAGCGGGAGGGCTAGCGGAACCTACGAGCAGTACTTC. As protein: CASGRASGTYEQYF.

This clone was observed a single time. The chain employs TRBV3-1 (or the pseudogene TRBV3-2) and TRBJ2-1, with 11 bases lining up with TRBD2. The CDR3 is 15 residues long. J lost 10 bases, V lost 1 base, and 6 bases had no gene match. Germline loops: CDR1 LGHDT, CDR2 YNNKEL (reference sequence). CDR3: CASSQALAGVDEQFF. CDR3 nucleotide sequence: TGTGCCAGCAGCCAAGCACTAGCGGGAGTCGACGAGCAGTTCTTC.

CDR3: CASSLSVRGPTYNSPLHF. CDR3 DNA sequence: TGTGCCAGCAGCTTATCGGTCAGGGGGCCGACTTATAATTCACCCCTCCACTTT. The chain is built from TRBV7-2 and TRBJ1-6, with 8 positions matching TRBD1. Germline CDR1 is SGHTA and CDR2 is FQGNSA. Trimming took 2 bases from V and 4 from J; bases not matched to a gene: 10. This CDR3 has 18 amino acids. Full variable domain (missing parts from reference TRBV7-2 and TRBJ1-6): GAGVSQSPSNKVTEKGKDVELRCDPISGHTALYWYRQSLGQGLEFLIYFQGNSAPDKSGLPSDRFSAERTGGSVSTLTIQRTQQEDSAVYLCASSLSVRGPTYNSPLHFGNGTRLTVT.

The rearrangement links TRBV30 to TRBJ2-7; TRBD2 aligns across 7 bases. V shed 6 bases and J 5 bases; nucleotides not matched to a gene: 22. This CDR3 comprises 17 residues. The germline V gene has CDR1 GTSNPN and CDR2 SVGIG (reference sequence). The CDR3 protein is CACRGASGHIRTHEQYF. CDR3 in DNA: TGTGCCTGCCGAGGGGCTAGCGGTCATATAAGGACCCACGAGCAGTACTTC.

The rearrangement links TRBV7-9 to TRBJ2-7, with no clear D. The CDR3 is 14 residues long. Germline values: CDR1 SEHNR, CDR2 FQNEAQ (reference sequence). V lost 3 bases and J 1 base, leaving 10 bases between the germline ends. CDR3 sequence: CASSFDGRSYEQYF. CDR3 sequence (DNA): TGTGCCAGCAGCTTCGATGGCCGTTCCTACGAGCAGTACTTC.

This clone occurred once. The chain recombines TRBV11-2 with TRBJ2-1; 7 bases are shared with TRBD2. V was pared by 2 bases and J by 5 bases, with 9 bases of the junction left unmatched. Germline-derived CDR1 and CDR2 are SGHAT and FQNNGV. CDR3 size: 16 residues. The chain's CDR3 is CASSLSPVLADNEQFF. CDR3 sequence (DNA): TGTGCCAGCAGCTTATCCCCCGTGCTAGCGGACAATGAGCAGTTCTTC.

The rearrangement links TRBV6-4 to TRBJ2-2; a weak D match, TRBD1 (6 bases). The CDR3 is 14 residues long. Germline values: CDR1 MRHNA, CDR2 SNTAGT. V was shortened by 6 bases and J by 4 bases, with 12 bases between the two germline ends. The CDR3 DNA follows: TGTGCCAGCAGCGAACAGGGAAGCACCGGGGAGCTGTTTTTT. Translating gives CASSEQGSTGELFF.

V gene TRBV7-2 combines with J gene TRBJ1-5, with D possibly TRBD1 on 6 matching bases. V lost 5 bases, J lost 2 bases, and 19 bases lay in between. The CDR3 length is 17 residues. The V gene's germline CDR1 is SGHTA and CDR2 FQGNSA. The chain's CDR3 is CASSPMRGGRGNQPQHF. DNA for the CDR3: TGTGCCAGCAGCCCCATGAGGGGGGGCCGGGGCAATCAGCCCCAGCATTTT. The full variable domain, in which reference TRBV7-2 and TRBJ1-5 provide the parts outside the CDR3, is GAGVSQSPSNKVTEKGKDVELRCDPISGHTALYWYRQSLGQGLEFLIYFQGNSAPDKSGLPSDRFSAERTGGSVSTLTIQRTQQEDSAVYLCASSPMRGGRGNQPQHFGDGTRLSIL.

Only a few counts were recorded for this clone. This chain joins TRBV10-3 and TRBJ2-7; D remains ambiguous. The CDR3 sequence is 15 residues long. V lost 4 bases and J 2 bases, leaving 15 bases between the germline ends. Germline V CDR1 and CDR2: ENHRY, SYGVKD. The CDR3 region has the DNA TGTGCCATCAGTGTCGGCGGTCCAAGACCCTACGAGCAGTACTTC. Residues: CAISVGGPRPYEQYF.

The DNA of the CDR3 is TGTGCCAGCAGCCAAGATCCCGGGAGCCCCTCCGAGCAGTACTTC. It translates to CASSQDPGSPSEQYF. The gene calls are TRBV3-1 (or the pseudogene TRBV3-2) and TRBJ2-7; tentatively, D is TRBD2 (6 bases). The CDR3 spans 15 residues. Germline values: CDR1 LGHDT, CDR2 YNNKEL (reference sequence). The V and J ends lost 0 bases and 6 bases respectively, with 15 bases between them.

A few counts support this clone. This rearrangement joins TRBV27 to TRBJ2-1, with unresolved D. From germline, CDR1 is MNHEY and CDR2 SMNVEV (reference sequence). With 4 bases removed from V and 0 bases from J, the gap between germline ends came to 13 bases. This CDR3 contains 16 residues. The CDR3 sequence is CASSSPLGSSYNEQFF. The CDR3 DNA reads as TGTGCCAGCAGTTCCCCCCTCGGTAGCTCCTACAATGAGCAGTTCTTC.

J is TRBJ2-3 and V is TRBV11-2; 10 nucleotides match TRBD2. The CDR3 has 16 residues. Per germline, CDR1 SGHAT and CDR2 FQNNGV. Unmatched junction bases numbered 6, after V lost 5 bases and J lost 1 base. CDR3 amino acids: CASSRRTSGGTDTQYF. The CDR3, as DNA: TGTGCCAGCAGCCGTCGGACTAGCGGAGGCACAGATACGCAGTATTTT.

This clone showed up just once. CDR3 sequence: CASSQSLPDASSGNTIYF. The CDR3 region has the DNA TGCGCCAGCAGTCAATCGTTGCCCGATGCCAGCTCTGGAAACACCATATATTTT. The rearrangement joins TRBV23-1 to TRBJ1-3; no clear D gene. TRBV23-1 belongs to the ORF category, with a function that is uncertain. This CDR3 is 18 amino acids long. V was pared by 0 bases and J by 0 bases, with 15 bases between.

The gene calls are TRBV15 and TRBJ1-5; no definite D call. CDR1 and CDR2 (germline): LNHNV, YYDKDF (reference sequence). V lost 1 base and J lost 3, with 4 bases in between. CDR3 size: 13 residues. CDR3: CATSRALNQPQHF. The DNA of the CDR3 is TGTGCCACCAGCAGAGCCCTCAATCAGCCCCAGCATTTT.

Only one count was recorded for this clone. This chain connects TRBV29-1 to TRBJ1-1, with 8 bases that match TRBD1. This CDR3 spans 12 amino acids. J lost 6 bases, V lost 7 bases, and 7 bases had no gene match. The germline V gene has CDR1 SQVTM and CDR2 ANQGSEA. Here the CDR3 reads CSAWTGYAEAFF. The DNA of the CDR3 is TGCAGCGCCTGGACAGGGTACGCTGAAGCTTTCTTT. Using reference TRBV29-1 and TRBJ1-1 for the parts outside the CDR3, the full variable domain is SAVISQKPSRDICQRGTSLTIQCQVDSQVTMMFWYRQQPGQSLTLIATANQGSEATYESGFVIDKFPISRPNLTFSTLTVSNMSPEDSSIYLCSAWTGYAEAFFGQGTRLTVV.

This chain connects TRBV11-3 to TRBJ2-4; 7 nucleotides match TRBD2. Trimming took 6 bases from V and 8 from J; bases not matched to a gene: 16. Germline loops: CDR1 SGHNT, CDR2 YENEEA. The CDR3 is 16 amino acids. CDR3 sequence reads: CASRSRDPSGIDIQYF. The DNA of the CDR3 is TGTGCCAGCAGGTCTAGGGACCCCAGCGGGATCGACATTCAGTACTTC.

This chain connects TRBV19 to TRBJ1-2; TRBD1 matches 7 bases. CDR1 and CDR2 (germline): LNHDA, SQIVND (reference sequence). V dropped 4 bases and J dropped 8; count of bases not matched to a gene: 7. The CDR3 is made up of 13 amino acids. The CDR3 is CASSTTGAGGYTF. The CDR3 DNA sequence: TGTGCCAGTAGTACTACAGGGGCGGGGGGCTACACCTTC.

The gene calls are TRBV15 and TRBJ2-6; TRBD2 agrees at 7 bases. J lost 2 bases, V lost 0 bases, and 16 bases had no gene match. CDR3 length: 21 residues. From germline, CDR1 is LNHNV and CDR2 YYDKDF (reference sequence). Here the CDR3 DNA reads TGTGCCACCAGCAGAGATTTAAATTTCGGACTAGTAATGGCTGGGGCCAACGTCCTGACTTTC. This translates into CATSRDLNFGLVMAGANVLTF.